The entry below gives a single TCR beta chain sequence along with its context. The antigen remains unidentified. This record belongs to a study of monozygotic twins with inflammatory bowel disease. Study-level findings and limits: Especially with disease activity, IBD patients shared fewer clonotypes with others than healthy twins did.

Staff drew an approximately 2.5 ml blood sample from each donor. Eight reactions per sample, run separately, yielded cDNA. Through template switching, UMIs that included a 6-nucleotide sample barcode were added. From its re-call of the 5' RACE reads, TCRdb lists each CDR3 protein once, without DNA. The sample table sets out about 160,000 distinct CDR3 sequences. Per germline, CDR1 SEHNR and CDR2 FQNEAQ (reference sequence). This CDR3 is 16 amino acids long. The origin of this receptor is a human donor with ulcerative colitis or Crohn's disease, or a healthy co-twin of an affected twin (not recorded which). The V and J genes are TRBV7-9 and TRBJ2-1; TCRdb's D call, TRBD1, is unchecked because there is no DNA. What was sequenced was blood. CDR3: CASSFLPGQGDNEQFF.